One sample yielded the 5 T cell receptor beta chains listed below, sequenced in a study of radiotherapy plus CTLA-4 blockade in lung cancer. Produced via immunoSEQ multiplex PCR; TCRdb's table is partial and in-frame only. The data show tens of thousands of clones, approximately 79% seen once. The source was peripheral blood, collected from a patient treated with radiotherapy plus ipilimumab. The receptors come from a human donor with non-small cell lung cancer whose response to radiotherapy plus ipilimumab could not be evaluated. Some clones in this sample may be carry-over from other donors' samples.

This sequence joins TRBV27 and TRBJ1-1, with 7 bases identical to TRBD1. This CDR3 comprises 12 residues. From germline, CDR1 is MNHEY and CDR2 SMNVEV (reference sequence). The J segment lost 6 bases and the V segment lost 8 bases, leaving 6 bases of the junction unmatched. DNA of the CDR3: TGTGCCAGCTATGACAGGGTATCTGAAGCTTTCTTT. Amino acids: CASYDRVSEAFF.

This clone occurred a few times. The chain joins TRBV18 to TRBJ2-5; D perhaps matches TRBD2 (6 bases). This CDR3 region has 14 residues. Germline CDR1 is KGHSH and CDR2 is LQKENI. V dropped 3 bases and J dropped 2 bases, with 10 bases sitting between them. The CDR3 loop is CASSPLTSQETQYF. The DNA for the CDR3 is TGTGCCAGCTCACCCTTGACTAGTCAAGAGACCCAGTACTTC.

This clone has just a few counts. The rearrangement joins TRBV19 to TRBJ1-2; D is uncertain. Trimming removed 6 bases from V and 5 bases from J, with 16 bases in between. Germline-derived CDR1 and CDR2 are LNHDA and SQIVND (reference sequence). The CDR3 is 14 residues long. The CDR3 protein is CASSPPSLGYGYTF. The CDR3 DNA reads TGTGCCAGTAGCCCCCCGTCGCTCGGGTATGGCTACACCTTC.

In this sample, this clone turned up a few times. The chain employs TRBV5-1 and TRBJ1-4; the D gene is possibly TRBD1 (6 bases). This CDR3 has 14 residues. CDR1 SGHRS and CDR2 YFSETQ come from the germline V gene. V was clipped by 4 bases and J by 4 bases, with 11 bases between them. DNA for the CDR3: TGCGCCAGCAGCCCGGGACACCGTAATGAAAAACTGTTTTTT. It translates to CASSPGHRNEKLFF.

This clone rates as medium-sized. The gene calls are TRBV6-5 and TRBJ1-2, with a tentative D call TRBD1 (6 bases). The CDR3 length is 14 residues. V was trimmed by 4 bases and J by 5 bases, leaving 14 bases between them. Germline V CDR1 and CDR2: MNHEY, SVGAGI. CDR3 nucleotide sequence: TGTGCCAGCAGTTCACGGACAGCTGCATATGGCTACACCTTC. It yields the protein CASSSRTAAYGYTF.